This TCR beta chain was documented in a study of response to subunit inactivated influenza vaccine. TCRdb redid the calling of the RT-PCR reads with MiXCR, one entry per CDR3 protein. Of about 160,000 distinct CDR3 sequences listed, approximately 11% are singletons. This CDR3 region has 14 residues. The V end was cut by 6 bases, the J end by 3 bases, with 14 bases between. Germline assignment: CDR1 SNHLY and CDR2 FYNNEI. V is TRBV2 and J is TRBJ1-1, with D possibly matching TRBD1 (6 bases). This sample comprised CD8+ T cells sorted from PBMCs, obtained less than 25 months after vaccination. The sequence came from a man aged 50 to 69 who received an inactivated influenza vaccine. The CDR3 protein is CASSYRATDTEAFF. For the CDR3, the DNA is TGTGCCAGCAGCTACAGGGCGACGGACACTGAAGCTTTCTTT.